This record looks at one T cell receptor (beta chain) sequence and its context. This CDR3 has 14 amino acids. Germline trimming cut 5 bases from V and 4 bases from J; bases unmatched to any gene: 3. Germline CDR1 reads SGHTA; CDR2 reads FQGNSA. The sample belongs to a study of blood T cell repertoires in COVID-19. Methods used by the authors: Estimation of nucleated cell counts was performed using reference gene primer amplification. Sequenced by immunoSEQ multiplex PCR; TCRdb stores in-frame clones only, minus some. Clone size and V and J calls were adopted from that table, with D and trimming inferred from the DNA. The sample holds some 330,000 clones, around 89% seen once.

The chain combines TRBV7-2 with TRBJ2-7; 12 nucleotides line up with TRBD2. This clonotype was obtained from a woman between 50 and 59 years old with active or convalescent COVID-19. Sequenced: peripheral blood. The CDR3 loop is CASSVLAGGYEQYF. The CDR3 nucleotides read TGTGCCAGCAGCGTACTAGCGGGGGGTTACGAGCAGTACTTC.